This T cell receptor (beta chain) was observed in a study of blood T cell repertoires in COVID-19. Study-wide background: T cells, B-cell-depleted T cells, or PBMCs provided the cDNA or gDNA that served as material.

Turning to this clone: Other DNA sequences within the sample encode an identical CDR3.

Trimming removed 4 bases from V and 4 bases from J; junction bases left unmatched: 4. The germline CDR1 and CDR2 sequences are SGHRS and YFSETQ. This CDR3 region has 14 residues. TCRdb's table, derived via immunoSEQ multiplex PCR, lists solely in-frame clones and lacks some. The repertoire includes about 210,000 clones, roughly four fifths of them detected once, and over 6.5% sits in the top ten. Material: peripheral blood. The chain combines TRBV5-1 with TRBJ1-5; 8 bases align to TRBD1. The TCR originated in a woman older than 75 with COVID-19, enrolled during active disease. CDR3 sequence reads: CASSPGQENQPQHF. In DNA, the CDR3 is TGCGCCAGCAGCCCGGGACAGGAGAATCAGCCCCAGCATTTT. Full variable domain (missing parts from reference TRBV5-1 and TRBJ1-5): KAGVTQTPRYLIKTRGQQVTLSCSPISGHRSVSWYQQTPGQGLQFLFEYFSETQRNKGNFPGRFSGRQFSNSRSEMNVSTLELGDSALYLCASSPGQENQPQHFGDGTRLSIL.